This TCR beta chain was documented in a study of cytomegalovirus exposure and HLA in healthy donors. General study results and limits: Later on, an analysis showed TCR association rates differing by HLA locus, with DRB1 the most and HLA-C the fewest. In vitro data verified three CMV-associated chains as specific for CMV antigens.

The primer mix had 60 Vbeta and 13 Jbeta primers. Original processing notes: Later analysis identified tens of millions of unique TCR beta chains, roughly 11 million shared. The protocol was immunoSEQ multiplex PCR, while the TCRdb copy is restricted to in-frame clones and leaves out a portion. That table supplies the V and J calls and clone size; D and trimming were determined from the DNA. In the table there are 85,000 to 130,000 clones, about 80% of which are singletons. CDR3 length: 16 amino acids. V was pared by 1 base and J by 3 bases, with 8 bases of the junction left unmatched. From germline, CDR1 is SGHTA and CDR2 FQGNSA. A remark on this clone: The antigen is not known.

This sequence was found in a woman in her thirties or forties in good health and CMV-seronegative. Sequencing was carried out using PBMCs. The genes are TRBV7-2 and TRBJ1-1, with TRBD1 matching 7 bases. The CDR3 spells CASSLVAGGRDTEAFF. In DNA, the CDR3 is TGTGCCAGCAGCTTAGTCGCAGGGGGAAGGGACACTGAAGCTTTCTTT.